The 9 T cell receptor beta chains reported below all come from one sample, sequenced in a study of T cells in Graves' hyperthyroidism and ophthalmopathy. RNA transcripts gave rise to amplified TCR beta CDR3 regions. TCR CDR3 regions were first amplified by RT-PCR with HTBI primers. TCRdb redid the calling of the multiplex PCR reads with MiXCR, one entry per CDR3 protein. This sample yields some 440,000 distinct CDR3 sequences, of which 15% to 19% are seen a single time; about 14% belongs to the top ten. The specimen was blood. These receptors were taken from a woman aged 18 to 35 with Graves' hyperthyroidism.

This clonotype was counted at least ten times. This chain uses TRBV28 with TRBJ2-1; D might be TRBD1 or TRBD2, each matching 5 bases. Trimming took 5 bases from V and 7 from J, leaving 18 bases between them. The CDR3 has 15 amino acids. Germline V gene data show CDR1 as MDHEN and CDR2 as SYDVKM. The CDR3 reads CASSRTGTGTNEQFF. The CDR3 coding sequence is TGTGCCAGCAGTCGCACCGGGACGGGAACAAATGAGCAGTTCTTC.

At least ten counts were recorded for this clonotype. The V and J genes are TRBV11-1 and TRBJ2-2, with 9 bases identical to TRBD1. The junction had 8 bases not matched to a gene; V was cut back by 7 bases and J by 5 bases. The CDR3 contains 15 residues. The germline gives CDR1 SGHAT, CDR2 FQDESV (reference sequence). Written as DNA, the CDR3 is TGTGCCAGCACCGGGGGGACAGGGAAGACCGGGGAGCTGTTTTTT. This sequence encodes CASTGGTGKTGELFF.

This clonotype was found a few times. A much larger clone lies a single base off, so this may be a read error. This chain connects TRBV28 to TRBJ2-1; 7 nucleotides line up with TRBD2. CDR1 and CDR2 from the germline V gene are MDHEN and SYDVKM. The CDR3 has 15 amino acids. The CDR3 loop is CASSLAGVSYNEQSF. DNA of the CDR3: TGTGCCAGCAGTTTAGCGGGGGTCTCCTACAATGAGCAGTCCTTC. The entire variable domain, with the rest obtained from reference TRBV28 and TRBJ2-1, is as follows: DVKVTQSSRYLVKRTGEKVFLECVQDMDHENMFWYRQDPGLGLRLIYFSYDVKMKEKGDIPEGYSVSREKKERFSLILESASTNQTSMYLCASSLAGVSYNEQSFGPGTRLTVL.

This clonotype came up many times. The chain is built from TRBV27 and TRBJ2-1; the match to TRBD2 covers 12 bases. This CDR3 comprises 14 residues. Trimming cost V 7 bases and J 9 bases; bases outside gene matches: 7. CDR1 is MNHEY, CDR2 SMNVEV, per germline (reference sequence). The CDR3 loop is CASTGLAGSIEQFF. Written as DNA, the CDR3 is TGTGCCAGCACCGGACTAGCGGGGTCCATTGAGCAGTTCTTC.

With regard to this clonotype: A junction boundary mismatches the germline segment, possibly from a read error. This chain connects TRBV5-1 to TRBJ2-1, with 7 bases lining up with TRBD2. The CDR3 covers 16 residues. Germline lookup yields CDR1 SGHRS and CDR2 YFSETQ. The CDR3 region is CASSRFSSGFYNEQFF. The CDR3 DNA sequence: TGTGCCAGCAGCCGCTTCTCTAGCGGATTCTACAATGAGCAGTTCTTC. Based on the CDR3 plus reference TRBV5-1 and TRBJ2-1, the full variable domain is KAGVTQTPRYLIKTRGQQVTLSCSPISGHRSVSWYQQTPGQGLQFLFEYFSETQRNKGNFPGRFSGRQFSNSRSEMNVSTLELGDSALYLCASSRFSSGFYNEQFFGPGTRLTVL.

In this sample, this clonotype turned up once. The chain is built from TRBV7-9 and TRBJ2-2; D not resolved. Germline lookup yields CDR1 SEHNR and CDR2 FQNEAQ (reference sequence). The CDR3 is made up of 16 amino acids. Trimming took 5 bases from V and 0 from J, leaving 13 bases between them. The CDR3 reads CASSPPGATNTGELFF. CDR3 coding DNA: TGTGCCAGCAGCCCACCCGGCGCTACGAACACCGGGGAGCTGTTTTTT.

The genes are TRBV20-1 and TRBJ2-7; 14 bases line up with TRBD2. The V gene end was trimmed by 6 bases and the J gene end by 2 bases; junction bases not matched to a gene: 15. CDR3 length: 18 amino acids. Germline V gene sequence: CDR1 DFQATT, CDR2 SNEGSKA (reference sequence). The CDR3 bases are TGCAGTGCCGTGACCGGGACTAGCGGGAGTCTCGGCCCCTACGAGCAGTACTTC. Its protein product is CSAVTGTSGSLGPYEQYF.

This clonotype was observed at least ten times. The gene calls are TRBV7-6 and TRBJ2-5; 8 nucleotides match TRBD1. This CDR3 is built from 15 residues. The V gene's germline CDR1 is SGHVS and CDR2 FNYEAQ. Unmatched junction bases numbered 9, after V lost 5 bases and J lost 4 bases. CDR3 sequence (DNA): TGTGCCAGCAGCAGAGGACAGGGAGGTCGAGAGACCCAGTACTTC. Translating it yields CASSRGQGGRETQYF. Full variable domain (missing parts from reference TRBV7-6 and TRBJ2-5): GAGVSQSPRYKVTKRGQDVALRCDPISGHVSLYWYRQALGQGPEFLTYFNYEAQQDKSGLPNDRFSAERPEGSISTLTIQRTEQRDSAMYRCASSRGQGGRETQYFGPGTRLLVL.

Many counts were recorded for this clonotype. The chain employs TRBV20-1 and TRBJ2-1, with D unclear. Trimming took 5 bases from V and 9 from J, leaving 8 bases between them. Per the germline V gene, CDR1 is DFQATT and CDR2 is SNEGSKA (reference sequence). The CDR3 length is 10 residues. The DNA for the CDR3 is TGCAGTGCTTGGAGTTTTGAGCAGTTCTTC. This gives the protein CSAWSFEQFF.